This T cell receptor (beta chain) was identified during a study of post-analysis software for immune sequencing data. General study results and limits: Included in a set of roughly five TRBV segments more frequent in patients than controls were TRBV5-6, TRBV5-1 and TRBV20-1.

There are 15 residues in the CDR3. V lost 6 bases, J lost 6 bases, and 8 bases stayed unmatched. The germline V gene has CDR1 SGHTA and CDR2 FQGNSA. cDNA libraries for TCR beta contained unique molecular identifiers. One entry per CDR3 protein, called by TCRdb with MiXCR from the PCR reads. In the table there are about 560,000 distinct CDR3 sequences, 40% to 50% of which are singletons. For this clonotype: Its antigen remains unidentified.

Specimen: blood. This sequence originates from a girl between 5 and 17 years old with multiple sclerosis. This chain joins TRBV7-2 and TRBJ2-3; 11 positions match TRBD2. As DNA, the CDR3 is TGTGCCAGCAGACCGACTAGCGGGGATTGGGATACGCAGTATTTT. Amino acids: CASRPTSGDWDTQYF.